The 18 T cell receptor beta chains in this list originate from one sample, sequenced in a study of shared clonotypes between healthy human individuals. Produced via immunoSEQ multiplex PCR; TCRdb's table is partial and in-frame only. The sample consists of over a million clones, 70% to 80% of them appearing once. Sequenced sample: memory CD4+ T cells from PBMCs. Subset meaning: CD45RA-negative fraction. All receptors come from a man younger than 35 in good health. Some clones in this sample may be carry-over from other donors' samples.

The chain has TRBV30 and TRBJ2-5; 13 bases are shared with TRBD2. This CDR3 has 19 amino acids. V shed 6 bases, J shed 5 bases, and the junction held 21 bases outside the gene matches. Germline values: CDR1 GTSNPN, CDR2 SVGIG (reference sequence). Here the CDR3 DNA reads TGTGCCTGTCGCCGAGAGGATCTGGGACTAGCGGGATCCCTGGAGACCCAGTACTTC. It yields the protein CACRREDLGLAGSLETQYF.

V and J are TRBV5-1 and TRBJ2-7; 10 bases fit TRBD2. CDR3 length: 19 amino acids. Trimming cost V 0 bases and J 4 bases; bases outside gene matches: 16. The germline V gene encodes CDR1 SGHRS and CDR2 YFSETQ. The CDR3 nucleotides read TGCGCCAGCAGCTTGGGCAGCCGGGTGCTAGCGGGAGAGAGTTACGAGCAGTACTTC. As protein: CASSLGSRVLAGESYEQYF.

V and J are TRBV6-5 and TRBJ2-7; 8 bases fit TRBD2. The CDR3 runs to 14 residues. Germline V lookup: CDR1 MNHEY, CDR2 SVGAGI. The V segment lost 8 bases and the J segment 6 bases; nucleotides outside the gene matches: 12. This CDR3 is CASLMPGGPAEQYF. CDR3 nucleotides: TGTGCCAGCCTTATGCCGGGAGGGCCGGCCGAGCAGTACTTC.

The gene calls are TRBV11-3 and TRBJ2-1; TRBD2 agrees at 7 bases. The CDR3 sequence is 15 residues long. Germline loops: CDR1 SGHNT, CDR2 YENEEA. The J segment lost 3 bases and the V segment lost 5 bases, leaving 7 bases of the junction unmatched. The CDR3, as DNA: TGTGCCAGCAGCCCCGGGCGCGGGAGCTACAATGAGCAGTTCTTC. It translates to CASSPGRGSYNEQFF.

The CDR3 coding sequence is TGTGCCAGCAGCCCCGGGACCATTTATCAGCCCCAGCATTTT. Protein: CASSPGTIYQPQHF. The V call is TRBV7-2, the J call TRBJ1-5; weak D call: TRBD1 (5 bases). Germline assignment: CDR1 SGHTA and CDR2 FQGNSA. V dropped 5 bases and J dropped 5 bases, with 13 bases sitting between them. The CDR3 length is 14 residues.

The chain joins TRBV2 to TRBJ2-1; the match to TRBD2 covers 13 bases. This CDR3 contains 14 residues. CDR1 SNHLY and CDR2 FYNNEI come from the germline V gene. Losses at the gene ends were 8 bases for V and 7 bases for J; bases not matched to a gene: 5. The CDR3 DNA sequence: TGTGCCAGCGGTACTAGCGGGAGGGGTAATGAGCAGTTCTTC. This codes for CASGTSGRGNEQFF.

This clone occurred a few times. V gene TRBV28 combines with J gene TRBJ1-2; D is unclear. The CDR3 consists of 15 residues. Germline-derived CDR1 and CDR2 are MDHEN and SYDVKM. Trimming took off 3 bases at V and 2 bases at J, with 13 bases between the two ends. CDR3 DNA sequence: TGTGCCAGCAGTTTGATTTCGTTTGCAAACTATGGCTACACCTTC. Its translation: CASSLISFANYGYTF.

The V and J genes are TRBV15 and TRBJ2-3; D call uncertain. Germline CDR1 LNHNV, CDR2 YYDKDF (reference sequence). V was pared by 3 bases and J by 1 base, with 11 bases between. The CDR3 extends over 15 amino acids. In DNA, the CDR3 is TGTGCCACCAGCAGGGATAATCGTGGCACAGATACGCAGTATTTT. This codes for CATSRDNRGTDTQYF.

This clone showed up just a few times. The rearrangement joins TRBV7-8 to TRBJ2-7; D unresolved. The CDR3 runs to 15 residues. V was cut by 1 base and J by 0 bases, with 10 bases left in between. Germline loops: CDR1 SGHVS, CDR2 FQNEAQ. CDR3 DNA sequence: TGTGCCAGCAGCTTAGACATAGGTTTCTCCTACGAGCAGTACTTC. Its protein product is CASSLDIGFSYEQYF.

V usage is TRBV27 and J usage is TRBJ2-7; 10 bases fit TRBD2. The CDR3 covers 20 residues. J gave up 3 bases and V 3 bases, and 20 bases lay outside the gene matches. Germline V CDR1 and CDR2: MNHEY, SMNVEV (reference sequence). In DNA, the CDR3 is TGTGCCAGCAGTTTCCGTCGCGCCAGCGGGAGGGCCCTAACAAACTACGAGCAGTACTTC. It encodes CASSFRRASGRALTNYEQYF.

V usage is TRBV7-2 and J usage is TRBJ2-2; either TRBD1 or TRBD2 may fit D (5 bases each). V shed 1 base and J shed 5 bases, with 11 bases lying between them. CDR3 length: 15 residues. Germline V CDR1 and CDR2: SGHTA, FQGNSA. The CDR3: CASSLGGILTGELFF. Written as DNA, the CDR3 is TGTGCCAGCAGCTTAGGGGGGATCCTGACCGGGGAGCTGTTTTTT.

This clone has more than one count but fewer than ten. The gene calls are TRBV19 and TRBJ2-1, with 8 bases matching TRBD2. CDR3 length: 17 amino acids. Germline-derived CDR1 and CDR2 are LNHDA and SQIVND (reference sequence). J lost 0 bases, V lost 0 bases, and 4 bases had no gene match. CDR3 sequence reads: CASSIDGSGASYNEQFF. CDR3 nucleotides: TGTGCCAGTAGTATAGACGGTAGCGGGGCCTCCTACAATGAGCAGTTCTTC.

J is TRBJ2-7 and V is TRBV29-1; 9 bases fit TRBD2. This CDR3 contains 17 residues. The germline V gene encodes CDR1 SQVTM and CDR2 ANQGSEA. J was trimmed by 4 bases and V by 0 bases; bases with no gene match: 13. In nucleotides, the CDR3 is TGCAGCGTTGAAGATCATTTGGGCGATAGCGGGAGTTACGAGCAGTACTTC. This translates into CSVEDHLGDSGSYEQYF.

This chain connects TRBV4-1 to TRBJ2-2; D unresolved. Germline V gene sequence: CDR1 MGHRA, CDR2 YSYEKL. The V end lost 1 base, the J end lost 7 bases, and 10 bases lay between the germline ends. The CDR3 loop spans 14 amino acids. The CDR3 protein is CASSQVNGGGELFF. CDR3 nucleotide sequence: TGCGCCAGCAGCCAAGTAAACGGCGGCGGGGAGCTGTTTTTT.

In regard to this clone: A read error may be the cause here, since a much bigger clone is one base away. Other nucleotide sequences in the sample specify the same CDR3. The chain is built from TRBV7-2 and TRBJ1-2, with D tentatively TRBD1 (6 bases). The germline V and J ends were trimmed by 5 bases and 4 bases, with 8 bases remaining between them. The germline V gene has CDR1 SGHTA and CDR2 FQGNSA. The CDR3 length is 12 residues. CDR3 sequence reads: CASSLQGYGYTF. The CDR3 DNA sequence: TGTGCCAGCAGCCTACAGGGCTATGGCTACACCTTC.

The gene calls are TRBV7-2 and TRBJ2-5; the D is unclear. CDR1 and CDR2 (germline): SGHTA, FQGNSA. The germline V and J ends were trimmed by 1 base and 6 bases, with 3 bases remaining between them. This CDR3 contains 11 residues. The CDR3 DNA is TGTGCCAGCAGCTTAGGCCAGACCCAGTACTTC. Residues: CASSLGQTQYF.

The rearrangement uses TRBV9 and TRBJ2-4; the D is unclear. The CDR3 consists of 14 residues. The V end lost 0 bases, the J end lost 4 bases, and 8 bases lay between the germline ends. From germline, CDR1 is SGDLS and CDR2 YYNGEE. Here the CDR3 reads CASSVDPSKNIQYF. The CDR3 bases are TGTGCCAGCAGCGTAGATCCTAGTAAAAACATTCAGTACTTC. The whole variable domain, filled in from reference TRBV9 and TRBJ2-4, reads DSGVTQTPKHLITATGQRVTLRCSPRSGDLSVYWYQQSLDQGLQFLIQYYNGEERAKGNILERFSAQQFPDLHSELNLSSLELGDSALYFCASSVDPSKNIQYFGAGTRLSVL.

The chain links TRBV7-2 to TRBJ1-1; the D gene is possibly TRBD1 (5 bases). This CDR3 is 11 amino acids long. CDR1 is SGHTA, CDR2 FQGNSA, per germline. Trimming took off 4 bases at V and 8 bases at J, with 8 bases between the two ends. The CDR3: CASSSRQEAFF. The CDR3 DNA follows: TGTGCCAGCAGCTCCCGACAGGAAGCTTTCTTT.